The present TCR beta chain was sequenced within a study of blood T cells in healthy people across ages. V was pared by 5 bases and J by 0 bases, with 28 bases between. Germline V lookup: CDR1 KGHDR, CDR2 SFDVKD. This CDR3 is built from 21 residues. This clonotype was counted between two and nine times. Its target is not known. Study-wide results and caveats: Observed TCR beta diversity showed a strong correlation with the percentage of naive T cells as measured by flow cytometry. A roughly linear age-dependent decrease characterized TCR beta diversity per million T cells.

Next came a second PCR, run for roughly 6 to 11 cycles, which used a sample-barcoded 5' primer along with a J-beta primer mix. The template-switch adaptor, which had 12 random nucleotides, put a tag on each cDNA molecule. TCRdb re-called the 5' RACE reads through MiXCR, storing one row per CDR3 protein. In the table there are hundreds of thousands of distinct CDR3 sequences, about half of which are singletons. Material for sequencing was blood. This receptor was taken from a man at least 80 years old in good health. V is TRBV24-1 and J is TRBJ2-1; a weak D match, TRBD1 (5 bases). The CDR3 nucleotides read TGTGCCACCAGTGGTCTTAGGGTCGACAGTGGGGAACTCAGCTCCTACAATGAGCAGTTCTTC. This codes for CATSGLRVDSGELSSYNEQFF.